The 13 T cell receptor beta chains given below trace back to one sample, sequenced in a study of T cell responses to AZD1222 COVID-19 vaccine. Some clones are missing from TCRdb's copy, which holds only in-frame ones; the method was immunoSEQ multiplex PCR. The table shows some 95,000 clones, with 86% occurring only once. The source was peripheral blood, collected on day 0 of AZD1222 vaccination. These receptors all come from an adult in good health.

V and J are TRBV2 and TRBJ1-5, with D perhaps matching TRBD1 (5 bases). In germline, CDR1 is SNHLY, CDR2 FYNNEI. With 6 bases removed from V and 2 bases from J, the gap between germline ends came to 14 bases. The CDR3 extends over 15 amino acids. CDR3: CASRSGSGGNQPQHF. For the CDR3, the DNA is TGTGCCAGCAGATCAGGGAGTGGGGGCAATCAGCCCCAGCATTTT.

Only one count was recorded for this clone. V gene TRBV5-1 combines with J gene TRBJ1-1; TRBD1 might be the D (5 bases). The germline V gene has CDR1 SGHRS and CDR2 YFSETQ. With 0 bases removed from V and 4 bases from J, the gap between germline ends came to 7 bases. The CDR3 is 13 residues long. The CDR3 nucleotides read TGCGCCAGCAGCTTGGGGGGCGGCACTGAAGCTTTCTTT. Translating it yields CASSLGGGTEAFF.

J is TRBJ2-5 and V is TRBV5-1; 12 nucleotides line up with TRBD2. V shed 5 bases and J 5 bases; nucleotides not matched to a gene: 13. The germline CDR1 and CDR2 sequences are SGHRS and YFSETQ. The CDR3 is 17 amino acids. This chain's CDR3 is CASSSTSGSLIRETQYF. In DNA, the CDR3 is TGCGCCAGCAGTTCGACTAGCGGGAGTCTGATCAGGGAGACCCAGTACTTC.

The chain combines TRBV30 with TRBJ1-3; D remains unclear. V gave up 3 bases and J gave up 4 bases, with 7 bases separating them. The CDR3 contains 12 residues. Germline CDR1 reads GTSNPN; CDR2 reads SVGIG (reference sequence). CDR3 protein: CAWSGEGNTIYF. CDR3 bases: TGTGCCTGGAGCGGGGAAGGAAACACCATATATTTT.

Only a few counts were recorded for this clone. Written as DNA, the CDR3 is TGTGCCTGGAGTTCCGCAGGGAGCGGGTATGGCTACACCTTC. This sequence encodes CAWSSAGSGYGYTF. The V and J genes are TRBV30 and TRBJ1-2, with D perhaps matching TRBD1 (5 bases). Trimming took off 2 bases at V and 5 bases at J, with 15 bases between the two ends. Germline assignment: CDR1 GTSNPN and CDR2 SVGIG (reference sequence). The CDR3 contains 14 residues.

The genes are TRBV7-9 and TRBJ2-2, with 7 bases that match TRBD1. The CDR3 loop spans 13 amino acids. CDR1 is SEHNR, CDR2 FQNEAQ, per germline (reference sequence). The J segment lost 7 bases and the V segment lost 6 bases, leaving 5 bases of the junction unmatched. This CDR3 is CASRGQIIGELFF. CDR3 in DNA: TGTGCCAGCAGGGGACAGATCATCGGGGAGCTGTTTTTT.

The chain recombines TRBV14 with TRBJ2-7, with D uncertain. Germline V gene data show CDR1 as SGHDN and CDR2 as FVKESK. CDR3 length equals 14 residues. The V and J ends lost 0 bases and 5 bases respectively, with 11 bases between them. The CDR3 DNA is TGTGCCAGCAGCCAAGATCTTGACCTCGACGAGCAGTACTTC. This translates into CASSQDLDLDEQYF. Using reference TRBV14 and TRBJ2-7 for the parts outside the CDR3, the full variable domain is EAGVTQFPSHSVIEKGQTVTLRCDPISGHDNLYWYRRVMGKEIKFLLHFVKESKQDESGMPNNRFLAERTGGTYSTLKVQPAELEDSGVYFCASSQDLDLDEQYFGPGTRLTVT.

The rearrangement links TRBV19 to TRBJ1-2; 7 nucleotides agree with TRBD1. The CDR3 runs to 15 residues. Germline V gene lookup returns CDR1 LNHDA and CDR2 SQIVND (reference sequence). After removal of 6 bases from V and 2 bases from J, the junction contained 9 bases not matched to a gene. CDR3 in DNA: TGTGCCAGTAGCCGCTCTCTACAGGGGAACTATGGCTACACCTTC. Its translation is CASSRSLQGNYGYTF.

The rearrangement joins TRBV5-1 to TRBJ1-5, with D possibly matching TRBD1 (5 bases). With 7 bases removed from V and 1 base from J, the gap between germline ends came to 21 bases. Germline V gives CDR1 SGHRS, CDR2 YFSETQ. The CDR3 spans 17 residues. The CDR3 loop reads CASSREGQDLSNQPQHF. In DNA, the CDR3 is TGCGCCAGCTCCCGCGAGGGGCAGGACCTGAGCAATCAGCCCCAGCATTTT.

CDR3 coding DNA: TGTGCCTGGAGTGCAGGGGGCGAGTACGAGCAGTACTTC. Amino acid sequence: CAWSAGGEYEQYF. This chain connects TRBV30 to TRBJ2-7; TRBD1 aligns across 8 bases. CDR1 and CDR2 from the germline V gene are GTSNPN and SVGIG (reference sequence). V shed 1 base, J shed 4 bases, and the junction held 3 bases outside the gene matches. The CDR3 has 13 residues.

This clone turned up a few times. The V gene is TRBV7-9, the J gene TRBJ2-2; D gene uncertain. The germline V gene has CDR1 SEHNR and CDR2 FQNEAQ (reference sequence). This CDR3 has 13 residues. The V end lost 1 base, the J end lost 5 bases, and 5 bases lay between the germline ends. The chain's CDR3 is CASSLGGTGELFF. The CDR3 DNA reads as TGTGCCAGCAGCTTAGGGGGAACCGGGGAGCTGTTTTTT. Variable domain in full (rest from reference TRBV7-9 and TRBJ2-2): DTGVSQNPRHKITKRGQNVTFRCDPISEHNRLYWYRQTLGQGPEFLTYFQNEAQLEKSRLLSDRFSAERPKGSFSTLEIQRTEQGDSAMYLCASSLGGTGELFFGEGSRLTVL.

This clone was recorded once. The rearrangement uses TRBV7-2 and TRBJ1-2, with a weak D call TRBD1 (5 bases). The CDR3 covers 13 residues. V shed 5 bases and J shed 8 bases, with 15 bases lying between them. Per the germline V gene, CDR1 is SGHTA and CDR2 is FQGNSA. CDR3 region: CASSPGGSGGYTF. The CDR3 bases are TGTGCCAGCAGCCCGGGGGGGAGTGGAGGCTACACCTTC.

This rearrangement joins TRBV27 to TRBJ2-6, with 7 nucleotides matching TRBD1. The length of the CDR3 is 16 residues. Germline CDR1 and CDR2: MNHEY and SMNVEV (reference sequence). Unmatched junction bases numbered 5, after V lost 2 bases and J lost 4 bases. The CDR3: CASSLEGAQGANVLTF. The DNA of the CDR3 is TGTGCCAGCAGTTTAGAGGGGGCGCAGGGGGCCAACGTCCTGACTTTC.